These 20 T cell receptor beta chains came from one sample sequenced in a study of CD8 T cells in Susac syndrome. After extraction with the RNeasy kit, about 0.45 to 1 ug of the RNA was reverse transcribed using random hexamers. Via MiXCR, TCRdb re-called the immunoSEQ multiplex PCR reads, giving one row per CDR3 protein. The sample lists about 75,000 distinct CDR3 sequences; approximately 94% were seen once. The sample consisted of CD8+ T cells from PBMCs. The receptors derive from a human donor with Susac syndrome.

V usage is TRBV7-9 and J usage is TRBJ2-3, with TRBD2 matching over 14 bases. Germline CDR1 and CDR2: SEHNR and FQNEAQ (reference sequence). Trimming cost V 5 bases and J 5 bases; bases outside gene matches: 6. This CDR3 region has 16 residues. In DNA form, the CDR3 reads TGTGCCAGCAGCCCCCGGACTAGCGGGGGGCAAGATACGCAGTATTTT. Translated, it gives CASSPRTSGGQDTQYF.

The chain joins TRBV28 to TRBJ2-7, with 8 bases lining up with TRBD2. CDR1 MDHEN and CDR2 SYDVKM come from the germline V gene. CDR3 length: 13 residues. Trimming at V came to 7 bases and at J to 2 bases, leaving 4 bases not matched to a gene. CDR3 in amino acids: CASTSTSAYEQYF. CDR3 bases: TGTGCCAGCACCTCGACTAGCGCCTACGAGCAGTACTTC.

V is TRBV9 and J is TRBJ2-2; D not resolved. This CDR3 is 11 amino acids long. Germline CDR1 is SGDLS and CDR2 is YYNGEE. V dropped 5 bases and J dropped 9 bases, with 8 bases sitting between them. The chain's CDR3 is CASSGQRELFF. The CDR3 nucleotides are TGTGCCAGCAGTGGCCAGAGGGAGCTGTTTTTT.

DNA for the CDR3: TGTGCCAGCGTGCGGGCCACTGAAGCTTTCTTT. Protein sequence: CASVRATEAFF. The chain combines TRBV2 with TRBJ1-1; D unresolved. Germline assignment: CDR1 SNHLY and CDR2 FYNNEI. The CDR3 covers 11 residues. The V gene lost 8 bases and the J gene lost 4 bases, with 8 bases spanning the gap.

This chain links TRBV2 with TRBJ2-1, with D tentatively TRBD2 (7 bases). Germline V lookup: CDR1 SNHLY, CDR2 FYNNEI. CDR3 size: 13 residues. Trimming pared 10 bases from V and 9 bases from J, leaving 19 bases between. Written as DNA, the CDR3 is TGTGCCAACCCGGGACCGAGGGGGGGTGAGCAGTTCTTC. Amino acid sequence: CANPGPRGGEQFF.

This chain links TRBV20-1 with TRBJ2-7, with TRBD1 identical over 8 bases. Germline CDR1 and CDR2: DFQATT and SNEGSKA (reference sequence). CDR3 size: 13 residues. J was trimmed by 0 bases and V by 6 bases; bases with no gene match: 4. The CDR3 loop reads CSARTGNSYEQYF. The DNA of the CDR3 is TGCAGTGCCCGGACAGGGAACTCCTACGAGCAGTACTTC.

This chain uses TRBV5-1 with TRBJ2-5; D unresolved. Trimming pared 4 bases from V and 5 bases from J, leaving 15 bases between. The CDR3 loop spans 14 amino acids. Per the germline V gene, CDR1 is SGHRS and CDR2 is YFSETQ. CDR3 nucleotide sequence: TGCGCCAGCAGCCTGGAACACGGTTTGGAGACCCAGTACTTC. Translated: CASSLEHGLETQYF.

This chain joins TRBV29-1 and TRBJ2-3; the match to TRBD1 covers 8 bases. This CDR3 contains 12 residues. V shed 7 bases and J 4 bases; nucleotides not matched to a gene: 4. Germline V gene data show CDR1 as SQVTM and CDR2 as ANQGSEA. The CDR3 DNA is TGCAGCGCGGACAGGGCCCCAGATACGCAGTATTTT. It translates to CSADRAPDTQYF.

This chain connects TRBV29-1 to TRBJ2-1; D is possibly TRBD1 or TRBD2 (5 bases each). V was cut by 7 bases and J by 7 bases, with 20 bases left in between. The CDR3 consists of 14 residues. Germline CDR1 reads SQVTM; CDR2 reads ANQGSEA. For the CDR3, the DNA is TGCAGCGGGAACCGGGACGGAACTAAGAATGAGCAGTTCTTC. This encodes CSGNRDGTKNEQFF.

V usage is TRBV14 and J usage is TRBJ1-4; D may be TRBD1 (5 bases). V shed 1 base and J shed 7 bases, with 13 bases lying between them. Per germline, CDR1 SGHDN and CDR2 FVKESK. There are 15 residues in the CDR3. CDR3 sequence reads: CASSQGPRDGEKLFF. The CDR3 DNA reads TGTGCCAGCAGCCAAGGGCCCAGGGACGGTGAAAAACTGTTTTTT.

The table lists this clonotype with a count of one. This chain links TRBV14 with TRBJ2-3; D remains ambiguous. Trimming took off 1 base at V and 1 base at J, with 6 bases between the two ends. Germline values: CDR1 SGHDN, CDR2 FVKESK. The CDR3 extends over 14 amino acids. In DNA, the CDR3 is TGTGCCAGCAGCCAAGTTACAGGCACAGATACGCAGTATTTT. This sequence encodes CASSQVTGTDTQYF.

The rearrangement joins TRBV7-2 to TRBJ1-1, with TRBD1 matching 9 bases. Germline V lookup: CDR1 SGHTA, CDR2 FQGNSA. There are 15 residues in the CDR3. V dropped 1 base and J dropped 4; count of bases not matched to a gene: 4. CDR3 DNA sequence: TGTGCCAGCAGCTTAGTACAGGGGGCCGGCACTGAAGCTTTCTTT. This sequence encodes CASSLVQGAGTEAFF. Supplemented by reference TRBV7-2 and TRBJ1-1, the full variable domain reads GAGVSQSPSNKVTEKGKDVELRCDPISGHTALYWYRQSLGQGLEFLIYFQGNSAPDKSGLPSDRFSAERTGGSVSTLTIQRTQQEDSAVYLCASSLVQGAGTEAFFGQGTRLTVV.

The gene calls are TRBV29-1 and TRBJ1-1; D ambiguous. The CDR3 spans 13 residues. Germline V gene data show CDR1 as SQVTM and CDR2 as ANQGSEA. V lost 4 bases to trimming and J lost 4 bases, with 13 bases between them. CDR3 in amino acids: CSVARVGSTEAFF. Written as DNA, the CDR3 is TGCAGCGTTGCCCGGGTGGGGAGCACTGAAGCTTTCTTT.

V is TRBV5-1 and J is TRBJ2-2; no firm D call. The CDR3 has 12 amino acids. The germline gives CDR1 SGHRS, CDR2 YFSETQ. Trimming shortened V by 4 bases and J by 1 base, and 2 bases separated the two germline ends. The CDR3 region is CASSMNTGELFF. The CDR3 bases are TGCGCCAGCAGCATGAACACCGGGGAGCTGTTTTTT.

CDR3 protein: CASSKRRTGDYEQYF. The CDR3 nucleotides read TGTGCCAGCAGTAAGAGGAGGACAGGGGATTACGAGCAGTACTTC. The chain is built from TRBV6-2 or TRBV6-3 and TRBJ2-7; 9 bases fit TRBD1. There are 15 residues in the CDR3. With V trimmed by 5 bases and J by 4 bases, 9 bases remained unmatched. Germline loops: CDR1 MNHEY, CDR2 SVGEGT.

The chain couples TRBV3-1 to TRBJ1-5; D is unclear. CDR3 length: 15 amino acids. Germline values: CDR1 LGHDT, CDR2 YNNKEL (reference sequence). V was clipped by 0 bases and J by 2 bases, with 8 bases between them. CDR3 DNA: TGTGCCAGCAGCCAAGATGGTGGTGGCAATCAGCCCCAGCATTTT. Its protein is CASSQDGGGNQPQHF.

This clonotype occurred once. The genes are TRBV7-9 and TRBJ2-1; D not certain. The CDR3 loop spans 14 amino acids. V shed 1 base and J shed 2 bases, with 6 bases lying between them. Germline loops: CDR1 SEHNR, CDR2 FQNEAQ (reference sequence). CDR3 sequence (DNA): TGTGCCAGCAGCTTAGGGACGGCCTACAATGAGCAGTTCTTC. Translated, it gives CASSLGTAYNEQFF.

The chain is built from TRBV2 and TRBJ2-5; tentative D call: TRBD1 (5 bases). Germline V gives CDR1 SNHLY, CDR2 FYNNEI. The V and J ends lost 6 bases and 2 bases respectively, with 10 bases between them. This CDR3 region has 13 residues. The CDR3 reads CASSPTDQETQYF. In DNA form, the CDR3 reads TGTGCCAGCAGCCCGACAGATCAAGAGACCCAGTACTTC.

J is TRBJ2-5 and V is TRBV3-1, with a weak D call TRBD2 (5 bases). CDR3 length: 16 amino acids. CDR1 LGHDT and CDR2 YNNKEL come from the germline V gene (reference sequence). The V gene lost 3 bases and the J gene lost 2 bases, with 16 bases spanning the gap. The CDR3 here is CASSQVFGRGQETQYF. The CDR3 DNA sequence: TGTGCCAGCAGCCAGGTCTTCGGACGGGGTCAAGAGACCCAGTACTTC.

The V call is TRBV20-1, the J call TRBJ2-7; 11 positions match TRBD2. The CDR3 has 16 residues. Looked up from germline, CDR1 is DFQATT and CDR2 is SNEGSKA (reference sequence). V was pared by 3 bases and J by 6 bases, with 13 bases of the junction left unmatched. CDR3 sequence: CSARRVAGGPTLEQYF. The CDR3 nucleotides are TGCAGTGCTAGGCGGGTAGCGGGGGGGCCGACTCTCGAGCAGTACTTC.